There are a few counts of the clone carrying this T cell receptor (beta chain). Germline loops: CDR1 SQVTM, CDR2 ANQGSEA. Between the trimmed V and J ends, which lost 0 bases and 12 bases, there was a span of 11 bases. This CDR3 is 11 amino acids long. The record originates from a study of T cell changes during pregnancy in multiple sclerosis. Produced via immunoSEQ multiplex PCR; TCRdb's table is partial and in-frame only. The sample lists approximately 70,000 clones, 92% seen once, with approximately 1.5% in the top ten. This clonotype was obtained from a female donor with multiple sclerosis, enrolled in a pregnancy study. Sequenced material: peripheral blood, taken after pregnancy. The genes are TRBV29-1 and TRBJ1-1; maybe TRBD1 (6 bases). The CDR3 region has the DNA TGCAGCGTTGAAGATGGGGGCGGGTCTTTCTTT. As protein: CSVEDGGGSFF.